The 6 T cell receptor beta chains below all came from one sample that was sequenced in a study of post-analysis software for immune sequencing data. No antigen is known for these receptors. Unique molecular identifiers featured in each of the TCR beta cDNA libraries. TCRdb analysed the PCR reads with MiXCR anew, one entry per CDR3 protein. In the table there are 700,000 to 800,000 distinct CDR3 sequences, 30% of which are singletons. General study points: With TRBV5-6, TRBV5-1 and TRBV20-1 included, several TRBV segments were more frequent in patients than in controls.

The sequencing input was blood. All receptors come from a girl aged 10 to 17 with multiple sclerosis.

V usage is TRBV5-5 and J usage is TRBJ1-5, with D unclear. The CDR3 is made up of 17 amino acids. V lost 4 bases and J lost 2, with 19 bases in between. Per germline, CDR1 SGHKS and CDR2 YYEKEE (reference sequence). The CDR3 DNA reads as TGTGCCAGCAGCCCGGTGGGGTCGGGGATCCGCAATCAGCCCCAGCATTTT. Amino acid sequence: CASSPVGSGIRNQPQHF.

A word on this clonotype: A much larger clonotype is one base distant, so this may be a read error. The gene calls are TRBV5-1 and TRBJ2-5, with D possibly being TRBD1 (6 bases). With 4 bases removed from V and 5 bases from J, the gap between germline ends came to 15 bases. In germline, CDR1 is SGHRS, CDR2 YFSETQ. This CDR3 spans 14 amino acids. The CDR3 loop is CASSPEGVGETQYF. The CDR3 nucleotides are TGCGCCAGCAGCCCCGAGGGGGTGGGGGAGACCCAGTACTTC.

The table lists this clonotype with a count of one. Because the CDR3's place on the DNA is in doubt, the DNA is left out and the CDR3 is given as listed by TCRdb. The rearrangement joins TRBV12-3 or TRBV12-4 to TRBJ1-6; no DNA check was done on the table's D call, TRBD1. The CDR3 length is 16 residues, termini included. The CDR3 loop is CASSFGQGSYNSPLHF.

V and J are TRBV6-1 and TRBJ1-5, with a tentative D call TRBD1 (5 bases). Per germline, CDR1 MNHNS and CDR2 SASEGT. The germline V and J ends were trimmed by 4 bases and 0 bases, with 19 bases remaining between them. The length of the CDR3 is 18 residues. CDR3 nucleotide sequence: TGTGCCAGCAGTGGAATTTATCCAAGGGGAAATAGCAATCAGCCCCAGCATTTT. The encoded protein is CASSGIYPRGNSNQPQHF.

This clonotype was picked up a small number of times. V usage is TRBV5-1 and J usage is TRBJ2-3; a weak D match, TRBD1 (5 bases). CDR1 SGHRS and CDR2 YFSETQ come from the germline V gene. V lost 0 bases and J lost 7, with 9 bases in between. CDR3 length equals 13 residues. The CDR3 DNA follows: TGCGCCAGCAGCTTGGGGGGCAGGAATACGCAGTATTTT. Translated: CASSLGGRNTQYF.

The chain recombines TRBV5-1 with TRBJ2-5, with 12 bases aligning to TRBD1. With 3 bases clipped from V and 11 bases from J, the junction kept 11 bases outside the gene matches. The length of the CDR3 is 15 residues. Germline CDR1 and CDR2: SGHRS and YFSETQ. The DNA for the CDR3 is TGCGCCAGCAGCTCCTCGGGACAGGGGGCACAGGAGCAGTACTTC. It specifies CASSSSGQGAQEQYF. The variable domain in full, completed from reference TRBV5-1 and TRBJ2-5, reads KAGVTQTPRYLIKTRGQQVTLSCSPISGHRSVSWYQQTPGQGLQFLFEYFSETQRNKGNFPGRFSGRQFSNSRSEMNVSTLELGDSALYLCASSSSGQGAQEQYFGPGTRLLVL.